This T cell receptor (beta chain) appears in the sequencing data of a study of T cell clusters in autoimmune cytopenias. TRB was amplified by touch-down multiplex PCR, primer pools A and B combined. TCRdb derives one entry per CDR3 protein from the multiplex PCR reads, leaving out DNA. Recorded for this sample: approximately 4,000 distinct CDR3 sequences. Study findings and constraints: Physiological T cell clusters of healthy donors were apparently absent in primary autoimmune cytopenia patients. Active autoimmune hepatitis patients had approximately 3-fold fewer exclusive TRB clusters than healthy donors. No cluster-lack signature appeared between secondary cytopenia and chronic lymphocytic leukemia patients, apparently due to lymphoma masking.

TRB amplification used approximately 0.25 ug of peripheral blood genomic DNA. Frequency places this clonotype as medium-sized. Antigen: not known. Germline loops: CDR1 MNHNS, CDR2 SASEGT. The CDR3 extends over 15 amino acids. The specimen sequenced was peripheral blood. This TCR was recovered from a human donor with an autoimmune cytopenia or autoimmune hepatitis (not recorded which). J is TRBJ1-5 and V is TRBV6-1; TCRdb outputs TRBD1, but without DNA this stays unchecked. CDR3 residues: CASSEAGRVNQPQHF.